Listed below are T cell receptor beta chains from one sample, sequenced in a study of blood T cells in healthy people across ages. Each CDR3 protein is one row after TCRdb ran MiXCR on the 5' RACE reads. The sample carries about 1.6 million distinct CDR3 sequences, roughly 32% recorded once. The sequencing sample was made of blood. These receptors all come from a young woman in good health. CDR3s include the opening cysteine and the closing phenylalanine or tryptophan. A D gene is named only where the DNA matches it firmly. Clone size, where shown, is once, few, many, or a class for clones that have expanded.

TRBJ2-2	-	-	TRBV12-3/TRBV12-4	TGTGCCAGCAGCCGGCCAGGGGAGGGGAACACCGGGGAGCGGTTTTTT	CASSRPGEGNTGERFF
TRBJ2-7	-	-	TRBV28	TGTGCCAGCAGTTTAGGGCGGTTCATGGACGAGCAGTACTTC	CASSLGRFMDEQYF
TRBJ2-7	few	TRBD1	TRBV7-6	TGTGCCAGCAGCCGCTCCACAGGGGGCTTTGAGGACGAGCAGTACTTC	CASSRSTGGFEDEQYF
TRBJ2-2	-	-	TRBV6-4	TGTGCCAGCAGTGAAGTTTACAGGGAGGGCACCGGGGAGCTGTTTTTT	CASSEVYREGTGELFF
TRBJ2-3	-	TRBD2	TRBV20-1	TGCAGTGCTACGCTACCCGGGACTAGCGGGGGGGCCAGTCTTTCGGGTACGCAGTATTTT	CSATLPGTSGGASLSGTQYF
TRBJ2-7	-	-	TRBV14	TGTGCCAGCAGCCAGACTTCCTCCGGCCAGGGACCCTACGAGCAGTACTTC	CASSQTSSGQGPYEQYF
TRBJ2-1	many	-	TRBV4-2	TGTGCCAGCAGCCACCGAACAGGGGAGGGTGAGCAGTTCTTC	CASSHRTGEGEQFF
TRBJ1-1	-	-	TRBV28	TGTGCCGGCACGTGGGGGACCTTCACTGAAGCTTTCTTT	CAGTWGTFTEAFF
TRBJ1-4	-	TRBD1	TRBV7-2	TGTGCCTGCAGCGGAAACAGGGGGGGGCTCTCAACTAATGAAAAACTGTTTTTT	CACSGNRGGLSTNEKLFF
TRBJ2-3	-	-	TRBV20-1	TGCAGTGCTCACCCAGACACAGATACGCAGTATTTT	CSAHPDTDTQYF
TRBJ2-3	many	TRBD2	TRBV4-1	TGCGCCAGCAGCCAAGAGGGAACTAGCGGGAGTTATACGCAGTATTTT	CASSQEGTSGSYTQYF
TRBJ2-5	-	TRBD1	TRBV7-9	TGTGCCAGCAGCCTCAGGGGGCAAGCGGAAGAGACCCAGTACTTC	CASSLRGQAEETQYF
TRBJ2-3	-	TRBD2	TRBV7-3	TGTGCCAGCAGCCCGGGACTAGCGGGGCCCCACACAGATACGCAGTATTTT	CASSPGLAGPHTDTQYF
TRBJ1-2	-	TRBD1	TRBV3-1	TGTGCCAGCAGTCGAAAGAGGGGGACAGGGGAGTCGAGCTACACCTTC	CASSRKRGTGESSYTF
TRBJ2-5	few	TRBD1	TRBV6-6	TGTGCCAGCAGTTACGTGGGACAGGGGGATCAAGAGACCCAGTACTTC	CASSYVGQGDQETQYF
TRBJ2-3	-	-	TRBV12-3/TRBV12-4	TGTGCCAGCAGTTTAGTTACGGAGACCACAGATACGCAGTATTTT	CASSLVTETTDTQYF
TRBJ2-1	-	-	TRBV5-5	TGTGCCAGCAGCACCAGGTGGACGGTTCAGGACCGTAACAATGAGCAGTTCTTC	CASSTRWTVQDRNNEQFF
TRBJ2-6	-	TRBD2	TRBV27	TGTGCCAGCAGTTTAATACTAGCGGGAGGGCTCTCTGGGGCCAACGTCCGGACTTTC	CASSLILAGGLSGANVRTF
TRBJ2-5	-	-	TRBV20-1	TGCAGTGCCACCAAGGAAGGGAAAGGTCAAGAGACCCAGTACTTC	CSATKEGKGQETQYF
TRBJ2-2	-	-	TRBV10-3	TGTGCCGTCTATGCCTCGAACACCGGGGAGCTGTTTTTT	CAVYASNTGELFF
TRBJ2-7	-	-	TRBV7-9	TGTGCCAGCAGCGCGAAGACGCCTACGGGAGAGCAGTACTTC	CASSAKTPTGEQYF
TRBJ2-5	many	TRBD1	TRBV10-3	TGTGCCAGTTCTGGGACAGCACAAGAGACCCAGTACTTC	CASSGTAQETQYF
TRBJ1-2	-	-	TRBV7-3	TGTGCCAGCAGCTTAAGCGGCGACAGCCCCTATGGCTACACCTTC	CASSLSGDSPYGYTF
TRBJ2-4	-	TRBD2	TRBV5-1	TGCGCCAGCAGCCAGGGGACTAGCTGGGAGCAGTACTTC	CASSQGTSWEQYF
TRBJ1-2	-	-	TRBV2	TGTGCCAGCAGTGAGGGCAGATATGGCTACACCTTC	CASSEGRYGYTF
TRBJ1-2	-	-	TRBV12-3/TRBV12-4	TGTGCCAGCAGTCCCGCCGGAGCAGTCGGCTACACCTTC	CASSPAGAVGYTF
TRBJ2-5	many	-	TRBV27	TGTGCCAGCAGCCACCAAGAGACCCAGTACTTC	CASSHQETQYF
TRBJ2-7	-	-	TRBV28	TGTGCCAGCAGTCCCACGCGGAGGAGTCAGGGCAATGAGCAGTACTTC	CASSPTRRSQGNEQYF
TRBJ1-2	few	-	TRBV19	TGTGCCAGTAGTATAGGTCCGGTTGGCTACACCTTC	CASSIGPVGYTF
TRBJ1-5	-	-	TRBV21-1	TGTGCCAGCAGCAAATTGGGAACCGGGACAGGCATTAATCAGCCCCAGCATTTT	CASSKLGTGTGINQPQHF
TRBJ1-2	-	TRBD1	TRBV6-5	TGTGCCAGCTACCGGGACAGGGGCTACACCTTC	CASYRDRGYTF
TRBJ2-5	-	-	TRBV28	TGTGCCAGCAGTTATTATATATCTCCTAGGAGAATTGGCCCCCCCGAAGAGACCCAGTACTTC	CASSYYISPRRIGPPEETQYF
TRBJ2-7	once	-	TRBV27	TGTGCCAGCAGTTTATCCAGCGCGGTATACGAGCAGTACTTC	CASSLSSAVYEQYF
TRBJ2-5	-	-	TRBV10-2	TGCGCCAGCAGTGACCGAGACAGACCCAAACGGGAGACCCAGTACTTC	CASSDRDRPKRETQYF
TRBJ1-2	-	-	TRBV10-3	TGTGCCATCAGTGCGGGGGTTGGCTACACCTTC	CAISAGVGYTF
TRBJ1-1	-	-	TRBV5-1	TGCGCCAGCAGCCCTGTCAGCTATCCAGTTAACACTGAAGCTTTCTTT	CASSPVSYPVNTEAFF
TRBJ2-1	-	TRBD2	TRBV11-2	TGTGCCAGCAGCCTAATAGCGGGAGGTAATAACTACAATGAGCAGTTCTTC	CASSLIAGGNNYNEQFF